Here is one TCR beta chain with its context. The input lacks base qualities; no much larger clone sits a single base away. Preparation of the library involved the immunoSEQ multiplex PCR assay. In most patients, genomic DNA was isolated using the Qiagen DNeasy Blood and Tissue Kit and sent frozen to Adaptive Biotechnologies for TCR sequencing. For most patients, genomic DNA was subjected to high-throughput TCR-beta CDR3 sequencing by Adaptive Biotechnologies. On the study's bioinformatics: TCR sequencing data for around 19 patients were retrieved from Adaptive's ImmunoSEQ software; a few other patients were processed with MiXCR and VDJtools. To correct CD4 versus CD8 sorting errors, any sequence found in both subsets at a frequency ratio below 5:1 was removed. Because the origin of CDR3 nucleotide sequences shared between donor and recipient could not be assigned, those sequences were removed. Alloreactive clones required at least 2-fold expansion over unstimulated cells and minimum CFSE-low frequency of 0.002% (template counts) or 0.001% (read counts). Clones were considered mappable if detected in sequenced pre-transplant spleen, lymph node, or MLR CFSE-low populations of the donor or recipient. Cumulative frequency of alloreactive clones was calculated as a percentage of all sequences weighted by copy number. TCRdb obtained this table from immuneACCESS and retained in-frame rearrangements with V and J assigned. These tables miss some clones; where compared with another copy, unresolved V genes account for less than half of the shortfall, and the remainder is unexplained. V and J calls and clone size are as listed in that table; D and trimming were resolved from the DNA. Counted in this sample were about 2,200 clones; 25% to 30% of them appeared once. About 5.2% of the sample comes from the top ten.

The CDR3 starts with the cysteine, ends with the phenylalanine, and has 14 residues. The CDR3 DNA has 42 bases and is translated from base 1. The trim is 0 bases for V and 4 bases for J, with a gap of 10 bases between the germline ends. CDR1 and CDR2 are drawn from the germline V gene: SGDLS, YYNGEE. This specimen belongs to a study of graft-versus-host responses after intestinal transplantation (dated by TCRdb to 2020 to 2022). Notes on the research overall: Recipients received multivisceral, liver-intestinal, or isolated intestinal transplants. Every recipient was given anti-thymocyte globulin induction, then maintenance tacrolimus and steroids for about 3 years. After intestinal transplantation, graft-versus-host and host-versus-graft alloreactive T cell clones were followed in the graft, circulation and bone marrow using bulk TCR-beta CDR3 sequencing. To identify alloreactive clones, pre-transplant mixed lymphocyte reaction products were sequenced and compared with unstimulated pre-transplant donor and recipient T cells. The cohort enrolled about two dozen intestinal transplant recipients, one of whom was a retransplant, and a few patients without pretransplant specimens were excluded. A peak of at least 4% donor T cells among recipient peripheral blood mononuclear cells was the definition used for donor T cell macrochimerism. Rather than being sequenced by the commercial service, samples from three later patients were sequenced in-house on an Illumina MiSeq and processed with MiXCR. Results and caveats for the whole study, not just this receptor: Conclusions were limited by the relatively low number and heterogeneity of intestinal transplant patients. GvH clones were detected in recipient bone marrow, and some of these GvH clones were observed earlier in ileal mucosa or blood, consistent with an intestinal mucosal origin. In the allografts of patients with donor T cell macrochimerism, GvH to HvG T cell clonal ratios were high. Peak levels of circulating GvH clones were associated with declines in HvG clones early after transplant.

The intended sense of this specimen's time point label: cells obtained before transplantation from donor or recipient. Mixed lymphocyte reactions plated around 200,000 CFSE-labeled pre-transplant responders with around 200,000 irradiated violet-dye-labeled stimulators and were cultured for 6 days. Proliferating CD3+CD4+CFSE-low and CD3+CD8+CFSE-low responder cells were FACS-sorted on a BD Influx sorter after the mixed lymphocyte reaction. This sequence originates from a human patient who was an organ donor for intestinal transplantation. The sequence joins TRBV9 to TRBJ1-2, with the D gene not confidently named. The sequencing here drew on alloreactive CD8+ T cells from a mixed lymphocyte reaction culture, taken before transplantation. What the cell subset or site label conveys for this sample: CFSE-low proliferating T cells sorted from roughly 6-day pre-transplant mixed lymphocyte reaction (GvH or HvG direction). CDR3 loop: CASSVAVSPYGYTF. DNA sequence: TGTGCCAGCAGCGTAGCAGTATCCCCCTATGGCTACACCTTC.